Below are 14 T cell receptor beta chains sequenced from a single sample in a study of post-analysis software for immune sequencing data. Prepared TCR beta cDNA libraries contained unique molecular identifiers. TCRdb re-called the PCR reads through MiXCR, storing one row per CDR3 protein. The data hold roughly 160,000 distinct CDR3 sequences, with around 34% observed a single time. The specimen comprised blood, sampled after autologous hematopoietic stem cell transplantation. All receptors come from a girl between 5 and 17 years old with multiple sclerosis.

The V call is TRBV20-1, the J call TRBJ2-1, with 9 nucleotides matching TRBD2. Germline CDR1 and CDR2: DFQATT and SNEGSKA (reference sequence). V gave up 0 bases and J gave up 4 bases; unmatched junction bases: 7. CDR3 length: 16 amino acids. DNA of the CDR3: TGCAGTGCTAGAGATCTCGGGCGGGAGGGGTACAATGAGCAGTTCTTC. Amino acid sequence: CSARDLGREGYNEQFF.

This clonotype was observed a few times. V usage is TRBV12-3 or TRBV12-4 and J usage is TRBJ1-6; possible D gene TRBD1, 5 bases. This CDR3 has 14 amino acids. Trimming stripped 4 bases from V and 9 bases from J, with 13 bases between. CDR3: CASSSRGGTSPLHF. Here the CDR3 DNA reads TGTGCCAGCAGTTCCCGGGGAGGGACTTCACCCCTCCACTTT.

This clonotype was observed once. This chain uses TRBV19 with TRBJ2-7; D perhaps matches TRBD2 (6 bases). Germline CDR1 and CDR2: LNHDA and SQIVND (reference sequence). The CDR3 sequence is 13 residues long. Trimming left V 10 bases short and J 6 bases short, with 19 bases between. The CDR3 spells CAIETPTRSEQYF. CDR3 nucleotides: TGTGCCATCGAAACCCCGACTAGATCCGAGCAGTACTTC. Full variable domain (missing parts from reference TRBV19 and TRBJ2-7): DGGITQSPKYLFRKEGQNVTLSCEQNLNHDAMYWYRQDPGQGLRLIYYSQIVNDFQKGDIAEGYSVSREKKESFPLTVTSAQKNPTAFYLCAIETPTRSEQYFGPGTRLTVT.

A few counts support this clonotype. The V and J genes are TRBV5-1 and TRBJ1-4, with a weak D call TRBD1 (5 bases). The CDR3 length is 15 residues. Germline CDR1 is SGHRS and CDR2 is YFSETQ. The germline V and J ends were trimmed by 4 bases and 7 bases, with 17 bases remaining between them. The CDR3 loop is CASSPGPSRGEKLFF. As DNA, the CDR3 is TGCGCCAGCAGCCCAGGACCGTCAAGGGGTGAAAAACTGTTTTTT.

The chain is built from TRBV2 and TRBJ2-3; 9 bases are shared with TRBD2. The V gene's germline CDR1 is SNHLY and CDR2 FYNNEI. V trimming: 9 bases; J trimming: 0 bases; junction bases outside the gene matches: 4. This CDR3 is 14 amino acids long. The CDR3 sequence: CAREREASTDTQYF. CDR3 DNA sequence: TGTGCCAGGGAGCGGGAGGCCAGCACAGATACGCAGTATTTT.

J is TRBJ1-2 and V is TRBV10-3, with 10 nucleotides matching TRBD1. The CDR3 runs to 16 residues. V trimming: 7 bases; J trimming: 1 base; junction bases outside the gene matches: 9. Germline CDR1 reads ENHRY; CDR2 reads SYGVKD. As DNA, the CDR3 is TGTGCCATCAAAACCGGGACAGGGGCTTTTAACTATGGCTACACCTTC. It specifies CAIKTGTGAFNYGYTF.

This chain links TRBV7-2 with TRBJ2-3; D not certain. The CDR3 runs to 14 residues. CDR1 and CDR2 (germline): SGHTA, FQGNSA. V lost 2 bases and J 4 bases, leaving 10 bases between the germline ends. CDR3 in amino acids: CASSLSSGADTQYF. The CDR3 nucleotides read TGTGCCAGCAGCTTATCAAGTGGCGCAGATACGCAGTATTTT.

The table lists this clonotype with many counts. The V gene is TRBV2, the J gene TRBJ2-6; TRBD1 is a possible D gene (6 bases). V was pared by 6 bases and J by 5 bases, with 8 bases between. The CDR3 totals 13 residues. Germline assignment: CDR1 SNHLY and CDR2 FYNNEI. The CDR3 protein is CASRGARANVLTF. DNA for the CDR3: TGTGCCAGCAGGGGGGCCAGGGCCAACGTCCTGACTTTC.

This clonotype showed up just a few times. This chain connects TRBV9 to TRBJ2-3; TRBD2 aligns across 7 bases. The CDR3 is made up of 16 amino acids. V lost 0 bases to trimming and J lost 4 bases; unmatched junction nucleotides: 8. Germline CDR1 is SGDLS and CDR2 is YYNGEE. In nucleotides, the CDR3 is TGTGCCAGCAGCGTAGAGGGAGGGCCTCCGTCAGATACGCAGTATTTT. Translated, it gives CASSVEGGPPSDTQYF.

This sequence joins TRBV5-1 and TRBJ2-5, with 10 bases matching TRBD2. The CDR3 is 16 residues long. The germline V gene has CDR1 SGHRS and CDR2 YFSETQ. The V and J ends lost 4 bases and 11 bases, in that order; junction bases with no gene match: 17. The CDR3 nucleotides read TGCGCCAGCAGCCCGTCTCCTAGCGGGAGTATCAATGAGCAGTACTTC. It encodes CASSPSPSGSINEQYF.

This clonotype was observed a few times. The chain employs TRBV4-1 and TRBJ2-1, with TRBD2 matching 7 bases. J gave up 0 bases and V 4 bases, and 6 bases lay outside the gene matches. Germline V gene sequence: CDR1 MGHRA, CDR2 YSYEKL. The CDR3 runs to 16 residues. CDR3 DNA sequence: TGCGCCAGCAGCCTGGACGGGACTATCTCCTACAATGAGCAGTTCTTC. It is translated as CASSLDGTISYNEQFF.

This clonotype appeared a few times. The CDR3 sequence: CASSASGRLYEQYF. CDR3 nucleotide sequence: TGTGCCAGCAGTGCTAGCGGGAGGCTCTACGAGCAGTACTTC. The chain links TRBV6-1 to TRBJ2-7; 11 bases match TRBD2. CDR3 length: 14 residues. The V gene end was trimmed by 4 bases and the J gene end by 3 bases; junction bases not matched to a gene: 2. CDR1 and CDR2 (germline): MNHNS, SASEGT.

The chain employs TRBV13 and TRBJ2-1; 8 nucleotides agree with TRBD2. Germline loops: CDR1 PRHDT, CDR2 FYEKMQ (reference sequence). Trimming took 5 bases from V and 2 from J; bases not matched to a gene: 5. There are 15 residues in the CDR3. DNA for the CDR3: TGTGCCAGCAGCAAGCGGGAGAATACCTACAATGAGCAGTTCTTC. Protein sequence: CASSKRENTYNEQFF.

The V and J genes are TRBV7-2 and TRBJ2-1, with D perhaps being TRBD1 or TRBD2 (6 bases each). There are 15 residues in the CDR3. Germline CDR1 SGHTA, CDR2 FQGNSA. Trimming took 5 bases from V and 8 from J, leaving 19 bases between them. The CDR3: CASSTGLAIGDEQFF. In nucleotides, the CDR3 is TGTGCCAGCAGCACAGGGCTAGCGATAGGGGATGAGCAGTTCTTC.